This T cell receptor beta chain is drawn from a study of blood T cells in healthy people across ages. This CDR3 region has 15 residues. V was clipped by 10 bases and J by 3 bases, with 20 bases between them. Germline V lookup: CDR1 ENHRY, CDR2 SYGVKD. The authors ran a second PCR of about 7 to 12 cycles using a sample-barcoded 5' primer and a J-beta primer mix. Any given sample supplied a minimum of 3 million CDR3-containing paired-end reads. TCRdb re-analysed the 5' RACE reads in MiXCR, keeping a single row per CDR3 protein. In the table there are around 940,000 distinct CDR3 sequences, roughly 51% of which are singletons. Points on this clonotype: The antigen is unknown.

Overall study results and limits: Naive T cell percentage strongly correlated with TCR beta diversity.

Sequenced sample: blood. V is TRBV10-3 and J is TRBJ2-3, with a tentative D call TRBD1 (5 bases). The sequence was obtained from a woman aged 55 to 70 in good health. Written as DNA, the CDR3 is TGTGCCACTCGATCGACGGCAGGGTTAACAGATACGCAGTATTTT. It codes for CATRSTAGLTDTQYF.